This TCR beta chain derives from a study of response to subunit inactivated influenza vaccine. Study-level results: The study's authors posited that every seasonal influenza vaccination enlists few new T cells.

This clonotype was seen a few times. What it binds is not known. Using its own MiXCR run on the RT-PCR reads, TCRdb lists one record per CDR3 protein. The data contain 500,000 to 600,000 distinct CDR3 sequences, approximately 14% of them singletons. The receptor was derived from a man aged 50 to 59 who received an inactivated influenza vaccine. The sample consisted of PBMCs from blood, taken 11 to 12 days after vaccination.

The CDR3 is CASSERGRLNEQFF. The CDR3 DNA reads as TGTGCCAGCAGCGAGAGGGGGCGACTCAATGAGCAGTTCTTC. This chain joins TRBV7-3 and TRBJ2-1, with TRBD1 identical over 7 bases. There are 14 residues in the CDR3. After removal of 5 bases from V and 6 bases from J, the junction contained 7 bases not matched to a gene. Germline V gene sequence: CDR1 SGHTA, CDR2 FQGTGA.